These 20 T cell receptor beta chains were sequenced from one sample in a study of T-cell reconstitution after alpha-beta-depleted transplantation in children. Unique molecular identifiers were incorporated during preparation of the TCRbeta library. One entry per CDR3 protein, called by TCRdb with MiXCR from the PCR reads. The sample lists 540,000 or so distinct CDR3 sequences, about 23% seen once, with around 14% in the top ten. The sequences come from PBMCs, mostly from graft donor cells, collected 360 days after TCRalphabeta/CD19-depleted stem cell transplant. Receptors were obtained from a boy under three years old who had a stem cell transplant for acute myeloid leukemia, so the T cells may come from the graft donor.

This clonotype was found many times. The chain has TRBV5-1 and TRBJ2-3; the D is unclear. Germline values: CDR1 SGHRS, CDR2 YFSETQ. V gave up 0 bases and J gave up 5 bases, with 4 bases separating them. This CDR3 is 12 amino acids long. CDR3 amino acids: CASSLDEDTQYF. CDR3 in DNA: TGCGCCAGCAGCTTGGACGAAGATACGCAGTATTTT.

This clonotype was recorded a few times. The rearrangement uses TRBV20-1 and TRBJ1-1; perhaps TRBD1 as D (6 bases). Germline V gene lookup returns CDR1 DFQATT and CDR2 SNEGSKA (reference sequence). V was cut by 1 base and J by 4 bases, with 10 bases left in between. CDR3 length: 13 amino acids. This chain's CDR3 is CSARVRGVTEAFF. As DNA, the CDR3 is TGCAGTGCTAGAGTCAGGGGTGTCACTGAAGCTTTCTTT.

The V and J genes are TRBV6-6 and TRBJ2-5; D is ambiguous. The V gene's germline CDR1 is MNHNY and CDR2 SVGAGI (reference sequence). Trimming left V 6 bases short and J 1 base short, with 6 bases between. The CDR3 sequence is 12 residues long. Here the CDR3 reads CASSWSQETQYF. The CDR3 coding sequence is TGTGCCAGCAGCTGGAGCCAAGAGACCCAGTACTTC.

This clonotype has a count of ten or more. The chain is built from TRBV13 and TRBJ2-1, with D maybe TRBD1 (5 bases). Germline V lookup: CDR1 PRHDT, CDR2 FYEKMQ (reference sequence). The germline V and J ends were trimmed by 5 bases and 3 bases, with 11 bases remaining between them. CDR3 length: 14 residues. This chain's CDR3 is CASSRRTYYNEQFF. In nucleotides, the CDR3 is TGTGCCAGCAGCAGAAGGACATACTACAATGAGCAGTTCTTC.

The rearrangement uses TRBV11-2 and TRBJ2-7; 10 nucleotides align to TRBD2. V lost 5 bases and J lost 9; bases outside the gene matches: 10. CDR3 length equals 14 residues. From germline, CDR1 is SGHAT and CDR2 FQNNGV. CDR3 bases: TGTGCCAGCAGCAACAGTAGCGGGGGGCTAGGGCAGTACGTC. Encoded protein: CASSNSSGGLGQYV.

The sample holds many counts of this clonotype. The rearrangement links TRBV3-1 to TRBJ2-2; D is unresolved. V was trimmed by 5 bases and J by 3 bases, leaving 10 bases between them. The germline V gene encodes CDR1 LGHDT and CDR2 YNNKEL (reference sequence). CDR3 length equals 14 residues. This CDR3 reads CASSAEGYTGELFF. CDR3 sequence (DNA): TGTGCCAGCAGCGCAGAAGGATACACCGGGGAGCTGTTTTTT.

In its sample, this clonotype was seen a few times. V and J are TRBV21-1 and TRBJ1-4; no DNA check was done on the table's D call, TRBD1. TRBV21-1 is a known pseudogene. The CDR3 is made up of 13 amino acids. The CDR3 DNA is TGTGCCAGCAGGGACACCCTTTGGGAAAAACTGTTTTTT. Translation gives CASRDTLWEKLFF.

This chain joins TRBV6-1 and TRBJ2-5, with D tentatively TRBD2 (6 bases). Germline CDR1 reads MNHNS; CDR2 reads SASEGT. The CDR3 has 14 residues. Trimming removed 10 bases from V and 1 base from J, with 16 bases in between. CDR3 in amino acids: CATDKGGAQETQYF. In nucleotides, the CDR3 is TGTGCCACCGATAAAGGCGGGGCCCAAGAGACCCAGTACTTC.

Points on this clonotype: Its ends do not fully match the called genes, so a read error is possible. This chain joins TRBV20-1 and TRBJ2-1, with 8 bases lining up with TRBD2. The CDR3 sequence is 15 residues long. The V gene's germline CDR1 is DFQATT and CDR2 SNEGSKA (reference sequence). The DNA for the CDR3 is TGCTGTGCTAGAGTTTTTAGCGGGGCTTACAATGAGCAGTTCTTC. Amino acids: CCARVFSGAYNEQFF.

This chain uses TRBV28 with TRBJ1-5, with D tentatively TRBD1 (5 bases). Trimming left V 6 bases short and J 5 bases short, with 11 bases between. Germline lookup yields CDR1 MDHEN and CDR2 SYDVKM. This CDR3 comprises 13 residues. The CDR3 DNA is TGTGCCAGCAGGCCGCAGGGAGATCAGCCCCAGCATTTT. It codes for CASRPQGDQPQHF.

There are many counts of this clonotype. V and J are TRBV4-1 and TRBJ2-2, with D tentatively TRBD2 (5 bases). The V gene lost 0 bases and the J gene lost 3 bases, with 11 bases spanning the gap. This CDR3 is built from 16 residues. Germline assignment: CDR1 MGHRA and CDR2 YSYEKL. The CDR3 is CASSQDTGLDTGELFF. The DNA for the CDR3 is TGCGCCAGCAGCCAAGATACGGGGTTGGACACCGGGGAGCTGTTTTTT.

Ten or more counts support this clonotype. The chain carries TRBV20-1 and TRBJ2-7, with TRBD1 identical over 7 bases. J lost 3 bases, V lost 0 bases, and 8 bases had no gene match. CDR1 and CDR2 from the germline V gene are DFQATT and SNEGSKA (reference sequence). The CDR3 has 15 amino acids. In nucleotides, the CDR3 is TGCAGTGCTAGAGATGCCCGACAGGGTCACTACGAGCAGTACGTC. As protein: CSARDARQGHYEQYV.

This clonotype was detected once. CDR3 nucleotides: TGCAGTGCTAGGCCCAAGACGAGACCTAATGAAAAACTGTTTTTT. Encoded protein: CSARPKTRPNEKLFF. The J gene is TRBJ1-4, the V gene TRBV20-1; no firm D call. Trimming shortened V by 3 bases and J by 3 bases, and 14 bases separated the two germline ends. Per the germline V gene, CDR1 is DFQATT and CDR2 is SNEGSKA (reference sequence). CDR3 length: 15 residues.

In its sample, this clonotype was seen a few times. The chain links TRBV5-5 to TRBJ2-6; tentative D call: TRBD2 (6 bases). Trimming removed 0 bases at V and 0 bases at J, with 13 bases between. Germline V gene lookup returns CDR1 SGHKS and CDR2 YYEKEE (reference sequence). This CDR3 is 18 amino acids long. CDR3 DNA sequence: TGTGCCAGCAGCTTGGAGGGACTGTGGAGCTCTGGGGCCAACGTCCTGACTTTC. Translated: CASSLEGLWSSGANVLTF.

This chain joins TRBV10-3 and TRBJ2-7; a possible D gene is TRBD2 (7 bases). Looked up from germline, CDR1 is ENHRY and CDR2 is SYGVKD. V was trimmed by 3 bases and J by 3 bases, leaving 15 bases between them. The CDR3 contains 15 residues. Here the CDR3 reads CAISESAGAIYEQYV. Written as DNA, the CDR3 is TGTGCCATCAGTGAAAGCGCGGGGGCAATCTACGAGCAGTACGTC.

CDR3 in amino acids: CASSPGREKLFF. The CDR3, as DNA: TGTGCCAGCAGCCCGGGACGGGAAAAACTGTTTTTT. This rearrangement joins TRBV12-3 or TRBV12-4 to TRBJ1-4; D may be TRBD1 (5 bases). V dropped 6 bases and J dropped 8 bases, with 10 bases sitting between them. This CDR3 is built from 12 residues.

This clonotype was observed many times. The chain recombines TRBV10-3 with TRBJ2-7; no clear D. Trimming left V 8 bases short and J 3 bases short, with 11 bases between. Germline V gene sequence: CDR1 ENHRY, CDR2 SYGVKD. The CDR3 consists of 12 residues. CDR3 in amino acids: CAISTVNYEQYF. The CDR3 DNA follows: TGTGCCATCTCGACGGTTAACTACGAGCAGTACTTC.

In its sample, this clonotype was seen many times. The rearrangement uses TRBV7-2 and TRBJ2-6, with D perhaps matching TRBD1 or TRBD2 (5 bases each). Germline V gene data show CDR1 as SGHTA and CDR2 as FQGNSA. V gave up 5 bases and J gave up 1 base, with 9 bases separating them. The CDR3 is 15 residues long. The DNA of the CDR3 is TGTGCCAGCAGCCTAGAGGGGTCTGGGGCCAACGTCCTGACTTTC. This encodes CASSLEGSGANVLTF.

The chain combines TRBV24-1 with TRBJ2-5; D gene unclear. Germline V gives CDR1 KGHDR, CDR2 SFDVKD. This CDR3 region has 14 residues. V lost 2 bases and J 5 bases, leaving 11 bases between the germline ends. The chain's CDR3 is CATSDSEGSETQYF. CDR3 in DNA: TGTGCCACCAGTGATTCGGAAGGGTCGGAGACCCAGTACTTC.

The chain links TRBV20-1 to TRBJ2-3; perhaps TRBD2 as D (5 bases). The CDR3 runs to 13 residues. Deletions cut 0 bases from V and 8 bases from J, with 12 bases between. The germline V gene encodes CDR1 DFQATT and CDR2 SNEGSKA (reference sequence). CDR3 region: CSARDWTAGTQYF. Written as DNA, the CDR3 is TGCAGTGCTAGAGATTGGACGGCGGGTACGCAGTATTTT.